This is a list of T cell receptor beta chains from one sample in a study of PD-1 blockade in classical Hodgkin lymphoma. Sequenced by immunoSEQ multiplex PCR; TCRdb stores in-frame clones only, minus some. Of tens of thousands of clones listed, around 88% were seen once; the top ten hold 7.7%. The sample was peripheral blood mononuclear cells (PBMCs), taken before the second cycle of nivolumab. These receptors were taken from a human donor with classical Hodgkin lymphoma. Each CDR3 is given with its conserved first and last residue. The order of the fields is V gene, J gene, CDR3 protein.

V gene: TRBV11-2
J gene: TRBJ2-1
CDR3 protein: CASSFLTSHNEQFF

V gene: TRBV5-1
J gene: TRBJ2-2
CDR3 protein: CASSSSGGSYTGELFF

V gene: TRBV20-1
J gene: TRBJ2-1
CDR3 protein: CSARDVYEQFF

V gene: TRBV5-1
J gene: TRBJ2-7
CDR3 protein: CASSLVVGDSYEQYF

V gene: TRBV6-6
J gene: TRBJ2-7
CDR3 protein: CASSYSTSGLYEQYF

V gene: TRBV7-2
J gene: TRBJ2-5
CDR3 protein: CASSFPDQETQYF

V gene: TRBV9
J gene: TRBJ1-4
CDR3 protein: CASSVSGVDEKLFF

V gene: TRBV27
J gene: TRBJ1-1
CDR3 protein: CASSNPGSRAFF

V gene: TRBV5-1
J gene: TRBJ1-4
CDR3 protein: CASSYGRDKINEKLFF

V gene: TRBV28
J gene: TRBJ1-6
CDR3 protein: CASTEPGTFPSPLHF

V gene: TRBV29-1
J gene: TRBJ2-6
CDR3 protein: CSVGTYRRSGANVLTF

V gene: TRBV5-8
J gene: TRBJ1-1
CDR3 protein: CASSLWVGNTEAFF

V gene: TRBV20-1
J gene: TRBJ2-5
CDR3 protein: CSGQHQETQYF

V gene: TRBV10-1
J gene: TRBJ2-5
CDR3 protein: CASSESRGRETQYF

V gene: TRBV9
J gene: TRBJ2-5
CDR3 protein: CASSLSRRGLEETQYF

V gene: TRBV28
J gene: TRBJ2-7
CDR3 protein: CASTWDRYEQYF

V gene: TRBV4-1
J gene: TRBJ2-7
CDR3 protein: CASSQLQYYEQYF

V gene: TRBV6-5
J gene: TRBJ1-1
CDR3 protein: CASSPPGGSTEAFF

V gene: TRBV5-1
J gene: TRBJ2-6
CDR3 protein: CASSFWTSSGANVLTF

V gene: TRBV11-2
J gene: TRBJ2-7
CDR3 protein: CASSLQGGEQYF

V gene: TRBV7-9
J gene: TRBJ1-1
CDR3 protein: CASIQGSNTEAFF

V gene: TRBV4-1
J gene: TRBJ2-2
CDR3 protein: CASSLYDRNTGELFF

V gene: TRBV5-4
J gene: TRBJ2-1
CDR3 protein: CASSPPGTSGMNEQFF